The source of this TCR beta chain is a study of cytomegalovirus exposure and HLA in healthy donors. The study's findings and limits: Most sequenced TCRs were rare (though some public TCRs occurred in many donors). Highest at DRB1 and lowest at HLA-C, TCR association rates differed among HLA loci in a later analysis. A previous analysis found most TCR beta V segments productive roughly 90% or roughly 30% of the time. The study reported that TCR beta sequences accurately predicted HLA-A and HLA-B alleles in most subjects.

On this clone: Its matching antigen is unknown.

This CDR3 spans 17 amino acids. CDR1 and CDR2 (germline): KGHSH, LQKENI. Losses at the gene ends were 2 bases for V and 3 bases for J; bases not matched to a gene: 8. Vbeta (60) and Jbeta (13) primers were used in the PCR. This table comes from immunoSEQ multiplex PCR, and its TCRdb copy is limited to in-frame clones, with some not included. In the table there are approximately 280,000 clones, 75% to 90% of which are singletons. The clonotype comes from a man aged 40-55 years in good health and CMV-seropositive. Sequencing was done on a sample of PBMCs. V gene TRBV18 combines with J gene TRBJ2-1, with 9 nucleotides matching TRBD1. In DNA form, the CDR3 reads TGTGCCAGCTCACCAGGAGGAGGGACAGGGCGCTACAATGAGCAGTTCTTC. Encoded protein: CASSPGGGTGRYNEQFF.